This TCR beta chain was captured by sequencing in a study of Tregs in tolerant kidney transplant recipients. General study results and limits: Validation in larger populations is needed because few patients were studied.

Before regulatory T cell sorting, thawed PBMCs rested overnight at 37°C in approximately 200 IU/ml IL-2. The assay was immunoSEQ multiplex PCR, and TCRdb's table has in-frame clones only and misses some. The repertoire holds about 46,000 clones, about 90% seen once, with about 0.71% in the top ten. From germline, CDR1 is SGHDT and CDR2 YYEEEE. CDR3 size: 14 residues. The V gene end was trimmed by 0 bases and the J gene end by 3 bases; junction bases not matched to a gene: 2. A note on this clone: Its antigen remains unidentified.

The chain uses TRBV5-6 and TRBJ1-2; TRBD1 matches at 7 bases. Material for sequencing was Tregs from blood. The clonotype comes from a human donor in good health. CDR3 protein: CASSLGQGYYGYTF. As DNA, the CDR3 is TGTGCCAGCAGCTTGGGACAGGGCTACTATGGCTACACCTTC.